These 21 T cell receptor beta chains were sequenced from one sample in a study of Graves' ophthalmopathy and Graves' hyperthyroidism. Amplified material comprised TCR beta CDR3 regions derived from RNA transcripts. The workflow started with a first-round RT-PCR run with HTBI primers and then moved on to a second-round multiplex PCR. TCRdb fed the multiplex PCR reads into MiXCR, producing one record per CDR3 protein. This table has over a million distinct CDR3 sequences, about 40% appearing once. Material for sequencing was peripheral blood or thyroid tissue (not recorded which). These receptor sequences come from an adult man with Graves' hyperthyroidism.

Ten or more counts support this clonotype. V gene TRBV11-2 combines with J gene TRBJ2-7; D is uncertain. The CDR3 extends over 12 amino acids. V was trimmed by 5 bases and J by 8 bases, leaving 13 bases between them. Germline V CDR1 and CDR2: SGHAT, FQNNGV. The CDR3 region has the DNA TGTGCCAGCAGCCATACCTCTACCCAGCAGTACTTC. Protein: CASSHTSTQQYF.

This clonotype was counted a single time. Just one base apart from a much larger clone, this may be a read error. This chain connects TRBV12-3 or TRBV12-4 to TRBJ1-1; unclear D gene. This CDR3 comprises 11 residues. As DNA, the CDR3 is TGTGCCAGCAGTTTCTCCCGGGCAGCTTCCTTT. Its protein product is CASSFSRAASF.

This clonotype appeared many times. This chain joins TRBV7-2 and TRBJ2-7; 7 nucleotides agree with TRBD2. CDR1 is SGHTA, CDR2 FQGNSA, per germline. The ends lost 7 bases at V and 6 bases at J; junction bases unmatched: 9. This CDR3 is 13 amino acids long. CDR3 coding DNA: TGTGCCAGCAACCGGGAGGTGGGCGCCGAGCAGTACTTC. This translates into CASNREVGAEQYF.

The CDR3 DNA reads TGTGCCAGCCAATACTTGAACACTGAAGCTTTCTTT. Translation: CASQYLNTEAFF. V gene TRBV19 combines with J gene TRBJ1-1; D is undetermined. This CDR3 has 12 residues. V lost 9 bases and J lost 0, with 8 bases in between. CDR1 LNHDA and CDR2 SQIVND come from the germline V gene (reference sequence).

This rearrangement joins TRBV12-3 or TRBV12-4 to TRBJ2-5, with 13 nucleotides matching TRBD2. The V segment lost 5 bases and the J segment 5 bases; nucleotides outside the gene matches: 8. CDR3 length equals 16 residues. CDR3 protein: CASSQGTSGNGETQYF. The DNA for the CDR3 is TGTGCCAGCAGTCAAGGGACTAGCGGGAATGGCGAGACCCAGTACTTC.

In DNA form, the CDR3 reads TGTGCCAGCAGTTACTCATCGGGGGTCGACTATAATTCACCCCTCCACTTT. It codes for CASSYSSGVDYNSPLHF. The chain joins TRBV6-2 or TRBV6-3 to TRBJ1-6, with a tentative D call TRBD1 (5 bases). Trimming shortened V by 0 bases and J by 3 bases, and 12 bases separated the two germline ends. The CDR3 contains 17 residues. The germline V gene encodes CDR1 MNHEY and CDR2 SVGEGT.

Of note for this clonotype: The conserved closing phenylalanine or tryptophan is absent in this CDR3, likely reflecting a read error. The limits of the CDR3 on the DNA are not certain, so only TCRdb's listed CDR3 is given. This chain links TRBV12-3 or TRBV12-4 with TRBJ1-6. The CDR3 is 9 residues long, ends included. CDR3 sequence reads: CASSLISSL.

The V and J genes are TRBV20-1 and TRBJ2-5; 9 positions agree with TRBD2. There are 17 residues in the CDR3. CDR1 and CDR2 (germline): DFQATT, SNEGSKA (reference sequence). With 2 bases clipped from V and 0 bases from J, the junction kept 10 bases outside the gene matches. The CDR3 coding sequence is TGCAGTGCTAGACCGCCTGGAGCGGGGGGATACCAAGAGACCCAGTACTTC. Protein sequence: CSARPPGAGGYQETQYF.

This clonotype was seen more than once but under ten times. The rearrangement joins TRBV27 to TRBJ2-7; D uncertain. The CDR3 extends over 12 amino acids. V dropped 3 bases and J dropped 4 bases, with 7 bases sitting between them. The germline V gene has CDR1 MNHEY and CDR2 SMNVEV (reference sequence). The CDR3 DNA is TGTGCCAGCAGTTTCCCCAGGTACGAGCAGTACTTC. Encoded protein: CASSFPRYEQYF.

This clonotype has a count of ten or more. This chain connects TRBV9 to TRBJ1-1; 9 positions agree with TRBD1. The CDR3 runs 15 residues. Germline values: CDR1 SGDLS, CDR2 YYNGEE. The junction had 2 bases not matched to a gene; V was cut back by 0 bases and J by 2 bases. CDR3 nucleotides: TGTGCCAGCAGCGTAGCGGGACAGGGAAACACTGAAGCTTTCTTT. Amino acid sequence: CASSVAGQGNTEAFF.

Ten or more counts support this clonotype. The rearrangement joins TRBV7-8 to TRBJ1-1; the D is unclear. Per germline, CDR1 SGHVS and CDR2 FQNEAQ. V lost 5 bases to trimming and J lost 1 base, with 5 bases between them. The CDR3 is 12 residues long. The CDR3 sequence: CASSLWNTEAFF. Written as DNA, the CDR3 is TGTGCCAGCAGCCTGTGGAACACTGAAGCTTTCTTT. The full variable domain, with the rest looked up from reference TRBV7-8 and TRBJ1-1, is GAGVSQSPRYKVAKRGQDVALRCDPISGHVSLFWYQQALGQGPEFLTYFQNEAQLDKSGLPSDRFFAERPEGSVSTLKIQRTQQEDSAVYLCASSLWNTEAFFGQGTRLTVV.

The chain has TRBV7-2 and TRBJ2-5; tentatively, D is TRBD1 (6 bases). Per the germline V gene, CDR1 is SGHTA and CDR2 is FQGNSA. This CDR3 has 15 residues. V lost 5 bases and J lost 9, with 22 bases in between. CDR3 in amino acids: CASSATGLIGQPQYF. In DNA form, the CDR3 reads TGTGCCAGCAGCGCAACAGGGTTGATAGGTCAGCCCCAGTACTTC.

This clonotype was observed a handful of times. The V and J genes are TRBV9 and TRBJ2-2; 11 positions agree with TRBD2. There are 15 residues in the CDR3. Germline-derived CDR1 and CDR2 are SGDLS and YYNGEE. Unmatched junction bases numbered 5, after V lost 3 bases and J lost 7 bases. This CDR3 reads CASSALGTSGGELFF. The CDR3 region has the DNA TGTGCCAGCAGCGCCCTCGGGACTAGCGGCGGGGAGCTGTTTTTT.

This chain connects TRBV20-1 to TRBJ2-7, with 8 bases lining up with TRBD2. V shed 2 bases and J 2 bases; nucleotides not matched to a gene: 2. Germline V lookup: CDR1 DFQATT, CDR2 SNEGSKA (reference sequence). The CDR3 contains 13 residues. CDR3 region: CSARHSGTYEQYF. The CDR3 nucleotides are TGCAGTGCTAGACATAGCGGGACCTACGAGCAGTACTTC.

There are many counts of this clonotype. The chain employs TRBV11-2 and TRBJ1-5; 10 nucleotides line up with TRBD1. Trimming removed 5 bases from V and 0 bases from J; junction bases left unmatched: 4. The germline V gene has CDR1 SGHAT and CDR2 FQNNGV. The CDR3 covers 16 residues. The CDR3 DNA reads as TGTGCCAGCAGCCCAAGACAGGGGGCTAGCAATCAGCCCCAGCATTTT. Translation: CASSPRQGASNQPQHF.

This clonotype was seen repeatedly, ten times or more. An end of the junction differs from the germline gene, which may be a read error. This chain connects TRBV10-2 to TRBJ1-2; no definite D call. Germline assignment: CDR1 WSHSY and CDR2 SAAADI. This CDR3 is built from 11 residues. The DNA for the CDR3 is TGTGCCAGCAGAAACCTAGGAGGCTACACCTTC. Translating it yields CASRNLGGYTF.

The rearrangement uses TRBV29-1 and TRBJ2-7; no firm D call. The CDR3 has 11 amino acids. CDR1 SQVTM and CDR2 ANQGSEA come from the germline V gene. V gave up 8 bases and J gave up 0 bases, with 8 bases separating them. CDR3 bases: TGCAGCATCGCTGCCTCCTACGAGCAGTACTTC. Translated, it gives CSIAASYEQYF.

This sequence joins TRBV20-1 and TRBJ1-4, with D maybe TRBD1 (6 bases). The CDR3 loop spans 13 amino acids. Germline values: CDR1 DFQATT, CDR2 SNEGSKA (reference sequence). Trimming shortened V by 7 bases and J by 4 bases, and 13 bases separated the two germline ends. CDR3 DNA: TGCAGTGTGCCCGGGACACATAATGAAAAACTGTTTTTT. It encodes CSVPGTHNEKLFF.

At least ten counts were recorded for this clonotype. This chain connects TRBV9 to TRBJ1-6; 10 bases match TRBD1. The J segment lost 8 bases and the V segment lost 3 bases, leaving 8 bases of the junction unmatched. The CDR3 sequence is 16 residues long. Germline loops: CDR1 SGDLS, CDR2 YYNGEE. The CDR3 loop is CASSENAGTGDSPLHF. The CDR3, as DNA: TGTGCCAGCAGCGAAAATGCCGGGACAGGGGATTCACCCCTCCACTTT.

This chain connects TRBV24-1 to TRBJ2-3; D gene uncertain. Trimming left V 3 bases short and J 0 bases short, with 12 bases between. CDR1 is KGHDR, CDR2 SFDVKD, per germline. The CDR3 totals 16 residues. The CDR3 DNA sequence: TGTGCCACCAGTGATGTGGCTAGAGCTAGCACAGATACGCAGTATTTT. It is translated as CATSDVARASTDTQYF.

Comment on this clonotype: Germline is not matched at one junction end, which may reflect a read error. The rearrangement joins TRBV2 to TRBJ1-5; D perhaps matches TRBD1 (5 bases). Looked up from germline, CDR1 is SNHLY and CDR2 is FYNNEI. This CDR3 spans 14 amino acids. The CDR3 DNA follows: TGTGCCAGCGGGGGGTGGGACTACAATGAGCCCCAGCATTTT. Amino acid sequence: CASGGWDYNEPQHF.